The 17 T cell receptor beta chains reported below all come from one sample, sequenced in a study of identical twins. TCRdb redid the calling of the 5' RACE reads with MiXCR, one entry per CDR3 protein. The sample gives some 1,600,000 distinct CDR3 sequences, under 35% of which show up once; 0.25% to 0.3% is in the top ten. Sequencing used cord blood. These receptors originate from a newborn girl in good health.

Comment on this clonotype: This may arise from a read error, as a much more abundant clone is one base away. The genes are TRBV9 and TRBJ2-5; no definite D call. The CDR3 length is 15 residues. Germline values: CDR1 SGDLS, CDR2 YYNGEE. The V gene lost 3 bases and the J gene lost 1 base, with 13 bases spanning the gap. The CDR3 DNA is TGTGCCAGCAGCGGTGAGGTAGCCTTCCAAGAGACCCAGTACTTC. It encodes CASSGEVAFQETQYF.

The table lists this clonotype with a few counts. The chain is built from TRBV9 and TRBJ2-7, with 7 bases that match TRBD2. This CDR3 spans 13 amino acids. Germline assignment: CDR1 SGDLS and CDR2 YYNGEE. V lost 9 bases and J lost 2; bases outside the gene matches: 8. The CDR3 nucleotides are TGTGCCACCCCGGGACTAAGAGCCTACGAGCAGTACTTC. Its translation: CATPGLRAYEQYF. The full variable domain, rest sourced from reference TRBV9 and TRBJ2-7, is DSGVTQTPKHLITATGQRVTLRCSPRSGDLSVYWYQQSLDQGLQFLIQYYNGEERAKGNILERFSAQQFPDLHSELNLSSLELGDSALYFCATPGLRAYEQYFGPGTRLTVT.

The V gene is TRBV7-2, the J gene TRBJ2-3; 13 bases fit TRBD2. Germline CDR1 SGHTA, CDR2 FQGNSA. CDR3 size: 18 residues. V lost 4 bases, J lost 0 bases, and 7 bases stayed unmatched. This CDR3 is CASSSWTSGSSSTDTQYF. CDR3 nucleotides: TGTGCCAGCAGCTCCTGGACTAGCGGGAGCTCTAGCACAGATACGCAGTATTTT.

This clonotype was detected only a few times. The chain uses TRBV29-1 and TRBJ2-3; no clear D. This CDR3 has 11 amino acids. V gave up 6 bases and J gave up 7 bases, with 11 bases separating them. Per the germline V gene, CDR1 is SQVTM and CDR2 is ANQGSEA. The CDR3, as DNA: TGCAGCGTCCCTCTGGGAAATACGCAGTATTTT. Translation gives CSVPLGNTQYF.

The chain uses TRBV3-1 and TRBJ2-7; D gene uncertain. Germline CDR1 and CDR2: LGHDT and YNNKEL (reference sequence). V gave up 2 bases and J gave up 4 bases, with 6 bases separating them. CDR3 length equals 12 residues. The CDR3 region is CASSQNVYEQYF. CDR3 nucleotide sequence: TGTGCCAGCAGCCAAAATGTTTACGAGCAGTACTTC.

V gene TRBV3-1 combines with J gene TRBJ2-5, with 8 bases identical to TRBD1. Germline V lookup: CDR1 LGHDT, CDR2 YNNKEL (reference sequence). The ends lost 3 bases at V and 1 base at J; junction bases unmatched: 10. This CDR3 contains 17 residues. CDR3 protein: CASSHPRDRMGQETQYF. In DNA form, the CDR3 reads TGTGCCAGCAGCCATCCCCGGGACAGGATGGGCCAAGAGACCCAGTACTTC.

This clonotype was picked up many times. A single base separates this from a much larger clone, so it may be a read error. The V gene is TRBV2, the J gene TRBJ2-7; no clear D gene. V was cut by 1 base and J by 4 bases, with 2 bases left in between. CDR3 size: 11 residues. Per the germline V gene, CDR1 is SNHLY and CDR2 is FYNNEI. The CDR3 DNA sequence: TGTGCCAGCAGTGAAGAGTACGAGCAGTACTTC. This sequence encodes CASSEEYEQYF.

This clonotype was picked up one time. This may come from a read error, since a much larger clone is one base off. The chain combines TRBV29-1 with TRBJ2-1; tentative D call: TRBD2 (5 bases). The V and J ends lost 6 bases and 10 bases respectively, with 19 bases between them. Germline assignment: CDR1 SQVTM and CDR2 ANQGSEA. CDR3 length equals 13 residues. The CDR3 bases are TGCAGCGTCGAGACTCTAGCTAGCTACGAGCAGTTCTTC. Its translation: CSVETLASYEQFF.

On this clonotype: The conserved phenylalanine or tryptophan normally closing the CDR3 is absent here, so this likely arose from a read error. The rearrangement links TRBV29-1 to TRBJ1-1; 8 nucleotides line up with TRBD1. J gave up 5 bases and V 4 bases, and 0 bases lay outside the gene matches. CDR1 and CDR2 (germline): SQVTM, ANQGSEA. The CDR3 sequence is 11 residues long. CDR3 region: CSVGQGTEAFL. The CDR3 DNA reads TGCAGCGTTGGACAGGGGACTGAAGCTTTCCTT.

This chain links TRBV28 with TRBJ1-1; D possibly corresponds to TRBD1 (5 bases). Per the germline V gene, CDR1 is MDHEN and CDR2 is SYDVKM. The V gene lost 6 bases and the J gene lost 0 bases, with 14 bases spanning the gap. The CDR3 is made up of 15 amino acids. The CDR3 sequence: CASRRGRGLNTEAFF. The CDR3 DNA is TGTGCCAGCAGGAGGGGCCGGGGACTGAACACTGAAGCTTTCTTT.

The chain uses TRBV30 and TRBJ2-1; TRBD1 matches at 7 bases. The CDR3 has 13 residues. Germline V gives CDR1 GTSNPN, CDR2 SVGIG (reference sequence). V lost 8 bases and J lost 2; bases outside the gene matches: 6. The CDR3 region is CALPGTAYNEQFF. DNA for the CDR3: TGTGCCCTACCCGGGACAGCCTACAATGAGCAGTTCTTC.

With respect to this clonotype: Just one base apart from a much larger clone, this may be a read error. The rearrangement uses TRBV5-1 and TRBJ1-2; D remains unclear. V dropped 7 bases and J dropped 2 bases, with 15 bases sitting between them. The CDR3 runs to 14 residues. Germline values: CDR1 SGHRS, CDR2 YFSETQ. The CDR3 sequence is CASESIEQNYGYTF. CDR3 coding DNA: TGCGCCAGCGAGTCCATTGAACAGAACTATGGCTACACCTTC.

This clonotype was seen a handful of times. The chain is built from TRBV20-1 and TRBJ2-5; D may be TRBD1 (5 bases). The V end lost 2 bases, the J end lost 5 bases, and 9 bases lay between the germline ends. The CDR3 consists of 12 residues. CDR1 is DFQATT and CDR2 is SNEGSKA in the germline V gene (reference sequence). CDR3 DNA sequence: TGCAGTGCTAGATTCTGGGGCGAGACCCAGTACTTC. Its protein product is CSARFWGETQYF.

Regarding this clonotype: A single base separates this from a much larger clone, so it may be a read error. The genes are TRBV6-2 or TRBV6-3 and TRBJ2-1; 8 nucleotides agree with TRBD1. The CDR3 has 14 residues. Per germline, CDR1 MNHEY and CDR2 SVGEGT. Trimming at V came to 5 bases and at J to 10 bases, leaving 10 bases not matched to a gene. Written as DNA, the CDR3 is TGTGCCAGCAGTCCCCGGACAGGGATCTACGAGCAGTTCTTC. It is translated as CASSPRTGIYEQFF.

This clonotype occurred many times. V usage is TRBV4-2 and J usage is TRBJ2-4; D may be TRBD1 (5 bases). The V and J ends lost 1 base and 2 bases respectively, with 9 bases between them. Germline V gene lookup returns CDR1 LGHNA and CDR2 YNFKEQ. The CDR3 has 15 residues. For the CDR3, the DNA is TGTGCCAGCAGCCAAGTAGGGGTGTCCAAAAACATTCAGTACTTC. This codes for CASSQVGVSKNIQYF.

The chain couples TRBV10-3 to TRBJ1-2, with TRBD1 matching over 8 bases. With V trimmed by 0 bases and J by 4 bases, 4 bases remained unmatched. CDR1 and CDR2 from the germline V gene are ENHRY and SYGVKD. The CDR3 totals 15 residues. The CDR3 is CAISESGQGTYGYTF. As DNA, the CDR3 is TGTGCCATCAGTGAGTCTGGACAGGGAACCTATGGCTACACCTTC.

The chain has TRBV20-1 and TRBJ1-5; 11 bases line up with TRBD1. Trimming cost V 6 bases and J 9 bases; bases outside gene matches: 10. The germline CDR1 and CDR2 sequences are DFQATT and SNEGSKA (reference sequence). The CDR3 has 14 amino acids. CDR3 nucleotides: TGCAGTGCGACGCCGGGACAGGGGGAAAGGCCCCAGCATTTT. Its protein is CSATPGQGERPQHF.